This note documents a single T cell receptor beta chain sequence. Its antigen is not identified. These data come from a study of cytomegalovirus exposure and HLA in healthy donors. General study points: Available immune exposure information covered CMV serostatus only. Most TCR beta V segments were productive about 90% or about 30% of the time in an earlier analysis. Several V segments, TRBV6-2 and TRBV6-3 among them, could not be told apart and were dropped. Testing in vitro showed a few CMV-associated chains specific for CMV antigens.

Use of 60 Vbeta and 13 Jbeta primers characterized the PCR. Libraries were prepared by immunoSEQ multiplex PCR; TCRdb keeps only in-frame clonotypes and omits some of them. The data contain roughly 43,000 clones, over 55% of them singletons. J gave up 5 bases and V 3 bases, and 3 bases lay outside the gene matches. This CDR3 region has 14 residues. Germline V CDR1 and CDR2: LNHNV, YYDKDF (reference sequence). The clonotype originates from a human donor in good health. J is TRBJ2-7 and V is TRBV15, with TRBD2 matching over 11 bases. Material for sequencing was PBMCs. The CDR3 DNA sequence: TGTGCCACCAGCAGTAGCGGGGGGGTCGACGAGCAGTACTTC. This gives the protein CATSSSGGVDEQYF.